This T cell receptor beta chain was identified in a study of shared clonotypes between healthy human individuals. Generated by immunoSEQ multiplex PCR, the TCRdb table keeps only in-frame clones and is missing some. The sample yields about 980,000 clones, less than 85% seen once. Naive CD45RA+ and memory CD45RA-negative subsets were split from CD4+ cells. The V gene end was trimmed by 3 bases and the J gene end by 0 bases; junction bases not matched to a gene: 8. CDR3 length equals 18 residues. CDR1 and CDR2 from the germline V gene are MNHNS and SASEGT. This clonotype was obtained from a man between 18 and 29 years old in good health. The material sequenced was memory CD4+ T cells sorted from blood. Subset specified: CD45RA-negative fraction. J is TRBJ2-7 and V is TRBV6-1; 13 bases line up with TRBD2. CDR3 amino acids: CASSERTSGSPRSYEQYF. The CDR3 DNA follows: TGTGCCAGCAGTGAGCGGACTAGCGGGAGCCCCCGCTCCTACGAGCAGTACTTC.